A selection of T cell receptor beta chains follows, all from one sample in a study of cytomegalovirus exposure and HLA in healthy donors. Some clones are missing from TCRdb's copy, which holds only in-frame ones; the method was immunoSEQ multiplex PCR. The table has about 150,000 clones, less than 90% seen once; the top ten hold about 20%. Sequenced material: PBMCs. The receptors come from a man aged 18 to 29 in good health and CMV-seropositive. Each CDR3 is given with its conserved first and last residue. The order of the fields is CDR3 DNA, CDR3 protein, CDR3 length, V gene, J gene, D gene, clone size. The D gene is left open where the match is weak. Some rows mark clone size as missing; the rest say once, few, many or name a class of expanded clone.

CDR3nt: TGTGCCAGCAGCCTACAGGGGTTATCTGGAAACACCATATATTTT
CDR3aa: CASSLQGLSGNTIYF
len: 15
v_gene: TRBV6-5
j_gene: TRBJ1-3
d_gene: TRBD1
abundance: medium-sized

CDR3nt: TGTGCCAGCAGCTTGCGGTCCCCGCGGTACCAAGAGACCCAGTACTTC
CDR3aa: CASSLRSPRYQETQYF
len: 16
v_gene: TRBV5-6
j_gene: TRBJ2-5
d_gene: NA
abundance: NA

CDR3nt: TGTGCCACTTCTAACAGATACACTGAAGCTTTCTTT
CDR3aa: CATSNRYTEAFF
len: 12
v_gene: TRBV27
j_gene: TRBJ1-1
d_gene: NA
abundance: NA

CDR3nt: TGTGCCAGCAGTTATGGTGGAGGGAGTGGGCCTGAAGCTTTCTTT
CDR3aa: CASSYGGGSGPEAFF
len: 15
v_gene: TRBV6-6
j_gene: TRBJ1-1
d_gene: NA
abundance: NA

CDR3nt: TGTGCCAGCAGCCCCACGAGGAATAGCAATCAGCCCCAGCATTTT
CDR3aa: CASSPTRNSNQPQHF
len: 15
v_gene: TRBV2
j_gene: TRBJ1-5
d_gene: NA
abundance: NA

CDR3nt: TGTGCCAGCAGCTGGCAGGGATACAATGAGCAGTTCTTC
CDR3aa: CASSWQGYNEQFF
len: 13
v_gene: TRBV7-6
j_gene: TRBJ2-1
d_gene: NA
abundance: few

CDR3nt: TGCGCCAGCAGCCTGGGACTAGCGGGGGGGCCGGGCACAGATACGCAGTATTTT
CDR3aa: CASSLGLAGGPGTDTQYF
len: 18
v_gene: TRBV4-3
j_gene: TRBJ2-3
d_gene: TRBD2
abundance: NA

CDR3nt: TGTGCCAGCAGAGGACAGGGCGGAAACATTCAGTACTTC
CDR3aa: CASRGQGGNIQYF
len: 13
v_gene: TRBV6-5
j_gene: TRBJ2-4
d_gene: TRBD1
abundance: NA

CDR3nt: TGTGCCAGCAGCTTGTGGGCCGGAGGTGACAATCAGCCCCAGCATTTT
CDR3aa: CASSLWAGGDNQPQHF
len: 16
v_gene: TRBV5-6
j_gene: TRBJ1-5
d_gene: NA
abundance: few

CDR3nt: TGTGCCAGCAGTTCGGGTGATAACTACGAGCAGTACTTC
CDR3aa: CASSSGDNYEQYF
len: 13
v_gene: TRBV7-9
j_gene: TRBJ2-7
d_gene: NA
abundance: NA

CDR3nt: TGTGCCAGCAGCTCCCAGGGGGGTAGCGGAATACTCAGTTACAATGAGCAGTTCTTC
CDR3aa: CASSSQGGSGILSYNEQFF
len: 19
v_gene: TRBV7-3
j_gene: TRBJ2-1
d_gene: NA
abundance: once

CDR3nt: TGTGCCAGAAGCACGGGACAGGGTACCTATAGCAATCAGCCCCAGCATTTT
CDR3aa: CARSTGQGTYSNQPQHF
len: 17
v_gene: TRBV5-3
j_gene: TRBJ1-5
d_gene: TRBD1
abundance: NA

CDR3nt: TGTGCCAGCAGTGATCGGGGGGGCCAAGAGACCCAGTACTTC
CDR3aa: CASSDRGGQETQYF
len: 14
v_gene: TRBV25-1
j_gene: TRBJ2-5
d_gene: TRBD2
abundance: once

CDR3nt: TGTGCCAGCACCTCCCAGGCCGGCCTCGTCGGAAACACCATATATTTT
CDR3aa: CASTSQAGLVGNTIYF
len: 16
v_gene: TRBV7-9
j_gene: TRBJ1-3
d_gene: NA
abundance: NA

CDR3nt: TGTGCCAGCAGCATCGACGGGACAGGGATAAATGAGCAGTTCTTC
CDR3aa: CASSIDGTGINEQFF
len: 15
v_gene: TRBV9
j_gene: TRBJ2-1
d_gene: TRBD1
abundance: NA

CDR3nt: TGTGCCAGCAGCTTTGCCCCCGGGACAGGGTACGAGCAGTACTTC
CDR3aa: CASSFAPGTGYEQYF
len: 15
v_gene: TRBV7-2
j_gene: TRBJ2-7
d_gene: TRBD1
abundance: NA

CDR3nt: TGTGCCAGCAGCTTGAGAGAGTGGCGGGGGGTGAACACTGAAGCTTTCTTT
CDR3aa: CASSLREWRGVNTEAFF
len: 17
v_gene: TRBV5-8
j_gene: TRBJ1-1
d_gene: NA
abundance: NA

CDR3nt: TGTGCCAGCAGCCCCTCAGAGAGGCGGGGGGGTACCTACAATGAGCAGTTCTTC
CDR3aa: CASSPSERRGGTYNEQFF
len: 18
v_gene: TRBV7-3
j_gene: TRBJ2-1
d_gene: TRBD2
abundance: NA

CDR3nt: TGTGCCAGCAGCCAAGCCGGGACACCGTACGAGCAGTACTTC
CDR3aa: CASSQAGTPYEQYF
len: 14
v_gene: TRBV14
j_gene: TRBJ2-7
d_gene: NA
abundance: NA

CDR3nt: TGTGCCAGCACGGGACTAGCCATCCCCCAAGAGACCCAGTACTTC
CDR3aa: CASTGLAIPQETQYF
len: 15
v_gene: TRBV6-1
j_gene: TRBJ2-5
d_gene: TRBD2
abundance: NA

CDR3nt: TGTGCCAGCAGCCGTCCATCCATAAGCGGGGGCCAAGCCGCCTACGAGCAGTACTTC
CDR3aa: CASSRPSISGGQAAYEQYF
len: 19
v_gene: TRBV7-3
j_gene: TRBJ2-7
d_gene: TRBD2
abundance: NA

CDR3nt: TGTGCCATCAGTGACTTAACAGTCGATTCACCCCTCCACTTT
CDR3aa: CAISDLTVDSPLHF
len: 14
v_gene: TRBV10-3
j_gene: TRBJ1-6
d_gene: NA
abundance: NA

CDR3nt: TGTGCCAGCAGTTACTCGACAGGGAACGAGCAGTACTTC
CDR3aa: CASSYSTGNEQYF
len: 13
v_gene: TRBV6-5
j_gene: TRBJ2-7
d_gene: TRBD1
abundance: NA

CDR3nt: TGTGCCAGCAGCGCGTCCAGGGGAGGGAATCAGCCCCAGCATTTT
CDR3aa: CASSASRGGNQPQHF
len: 15
v_gene: TRBV7-2
j_gene: TRBJ1-5
d_gene: NA
abundance: NA

CDR3nt: TGTGCCAGCAGCCCATTAGCCCGGCAGTTCTTC
CDR3aa: CASSPLARQFF
len: 11
v_gene: TRBV7-2
j_gene: TRBJ2-1
d_gene: NA
abundance: NA

CDR3nt: TGCAGCGTTGAAGATCTTCCGGGATTCATGAACACTGAAGCTTTCTTT
CDR3aa: CSVEDLPGFMNTEAFF
len: 16
v_gene: TRBV29-1
j_gene: TRBJ1-1
d_gene: NA
abundance: NA

CDR3nt: TGTGCCAGCTACTACCAGGGGGCCACCGGGGAGCTGTTTTTT
CDR3aa: CASYYQGATGELFF
len: 14
v_gene: TRBV6-5
j_gene: TRBJ2-2
d_gene: TRBD1
abundance: NA

CDR3nt: TGTGCCAGCAGCTTGGCAGGGTCAGGGAAAGGGAACACTGAAGCTTTCTTT
CDR3aa: CASSLAGSGKGNTEAFF
len: 17
v_gene: TRBV5-4
j_gene: TRBJ1-1
d_gene: NA
abundance: NA

CDR3nt: TGTGCCAGCAGATTACGACAGGGTTACAATGAGCAGTTCTTC
CDR3aa: CASRLRQGYNEQFF
len: 14
v_gene: TRBV6-5
j_gene: TRBJ2-1
d_gene: TRBD1
abundance: NA

CDR3nt: TGTGCCAGCAGCTTGGGTGACACAGGGGGGGATACGCAGTATTTT
CDR3aa: CASSLGDTGGDTQYF
len: 15
v_gene: TRBV11-1
j_gene: TRBJ2-3
d_gene: TRBD1
abundance: NA

CDR3nt: TGCGCCAGCAGCCAAGGGGCAGGGTATTCGACCTCTGGAAACACCATATATTTT
CDR3aa: CASSQGAGYSTSGNTIYF
len: 18
v_gene: TRBV4-3
j_gene: TRBJ1-3
d_gene: NA
abundance: once

CDR3nt: TGTGCCAGCAGCCCCGGGGTCACCGGGGAGCTGTTTTTT
CDR3aa: CASSPGVTGELFF
len: 13
v_gene: TRBV7-9
j_gene: TRBJ2-2
d_gene: NA
abundance: NA

CDR3nt: TGCGCCAGCAGCCGAACAGTGCTCTACGAGCAGTACTTC
CDR3aa: CASSRTVLYEQYF
len: 13
v_gene: TRBV4-3
j_gene: TRBJ2-7
d_gene: NA
abundance: NA

CDR3nt: TGCGCCAGCAGCGGGGGGGACAGCACAGATACGCAGTATTTT
CDR3aa: CASSGGDSTDTQYF
len: 14
v_gene: TRBV5-1
j_gene: TRBJ2-3
d_gene: TRBD2
abundance: NA

CDR3nt: TGTGCCAGCAGCCCCCCTAGCGGGGCCTACAATGAGCAGTTCTTC
CDR3aa: CASSPPSGAYNEQFF
len: 15
v_gene: TRBV7-9
j_gene: TRBJ2-1
d_gene: TRBD2
abundance: NA

CDR3nt: TGTGCCAGCAGCGTTCTCCTAGCGGGGGCTAGCACAGATACGCAGTATTTT
CDR3aa: CASSVLLAGASTDTQYF
len: 17
v_gene: TRBV9
j_gene: TRBJ2-3
d_gene: TRBD2
abundance: NA

CDR3nt: TGCGCCAGCAGCCTGGGACTGCGGGACAGGGACATGTACGAGCAGTACTTC
CDR3aa: CASSLGLRDRDMYEQYF
len: 17
v_gene: TRBV5-1
j_gene: TRBJ2-7
d_gene: TRBD1
abundance: once

CDR3nt: TGTGCCAGCAGTTACCAGGGGACTAGGTCCTACGAGCAGTACTTC
CDR3aa: CASSYQGTRSYEQYF
len: 15
v_gene: TRBV6-6
j_gene: TRBJ2-7
d_gene: TRBD2
abundance: few

CDR3nt: TGCGCCAGCAGCCGACTACCGGACAATGAGCAGTTCTTC
CDR3aa: CASSRLPDNEQFF
len: 13
v_gene: TRBV5-1
j_gene: TRBJ2-1
d_gene: NA
abundance: NA

CDR3nt: TGTGCCAGCAGCGGCCGGCTAGCGGGAGTAATAGATACGCAGTATTTT
CDR3aa: CASSGRLAGVIDTQYF
len: 16
v_gene: TRBV9
j_gene: TRBJ2-3
d_gene: TRBD2
abundance: NA

CDR3nt: TGTGCCAGCAGTTCCGACAGGGGGTGGGATACGCAGTATTTT
CDR3aa: CASSSDRGWDTQYF
len: 14
v_gene: TRBV5-6
j_gene: TRBJ2-3
d_gene: TRBD1
abundance: NA

CDR3nt: TGTGCCAGTATTTCCCGACCCAGACAGGGGGGCACTGAAGCTTTCTTT
CDR3aa: CASISRPRQGGTEAFF
len: 16
v_gene: TRBV19
j_gene: TRBJ1-1
d_gene: TRBD1
abundance: NA

CDR3nt: TGTGCCAGCAGTGAACTCTCTGGGGCAGGGGGCACAGATACGCAGTATTTT
CDR3aa: CASSELSGAGGTDTQYF
len: 17
v_gene: TRBV6-4
j_gene: TRBJ2-3
d_gene: NA
abundance: NA

CDR3nt: TGCGCCAGCAGCCCTCATGGGGCGGATGGCTACACCTTC
CDR3aa: CASSPHGADGYTF
len: 13
v_gene: TRBV4-1
j_gene: TRBJ1-2
d_gene: NA
abundance: NA

CDR3nt: TGTGCCAGCAGCTTTCAGGGGCAGGAAGAGACCCAGTACTTC
CDR3aa: CASSFQGQEETQYF
len: 14
v_gene: TRBV11-2
j_gene: TRBJ2-5
d_gene: NA
abundance: NA

CDR3nt: TGCGCCAGCAGCCAACAGCCCCAGAACAGGGCTGCTGGCTACACCTTC
CDR3aa: CASSQQPQNRAAGYTF
len: 16
v_gene: TRBV4-1
j_gene: TRBJ1-2
d_gene: NA
abundance: NA

CDR3nt: TGTGCCAGCAGCTCCTTCAGGGGGCAGTTAAGGGAGCAGTACTTC
CDR3aa: CASSSFRGQLREQYF
len: 15
v_gene: TRBV7-6
j_gene: TRBJ2-7
d_gene: TRBD1
abundance: NA

CDR3nt: TGTGCCAGCAGCTTAGGGGACAGGGCTGGCACTGAAGCTTTCTTT
CDR3aa: CASSLGDRAGTEAFF
len: 15
v_gene: TRBV7-9
j_gene: TRBJ1-1
d_gene: TRBD1
abundance: NA

CDR3nt: TGTGCCAGTAGTTCCTCGAGCAGGGTAAACTATGGCTACACCTTC
CDR3aa: CASSSSSRVNYGYTF
len: 15
v_gene: TRBV19
j_gene: TRBJ1-2
d_gene: NA
abundance: NA

CDR3nt: TGTGCCAGCAGCCAAGAAGGGACAGGGGGCTACAATGAGCAGTTCTTC
CDR3aa: CASSQEGTGGYNEQFF
len: 16
v_gene: TRBV4-2
j_gene: TRBJ2-1
d_gene: TRBD1
abundance: NA

CDR3nt: TGTGCCAGCAGCTACGGGGGGACGAACACCGGGGAGCTGTTTTTT
CDR3aa: CASSYGGTNTGELFF
len: 15
v_gene: TRBV27
j_gene: TRBJ2-2
d_gene: TRBD2
abundance: NA

CDR3nt: TGTGCCAGCAGCCCACGAGGGAGAGTAAACATTCAGTACTTC
CDR3aa: CASSPRGRVNIQYF
len: 14
v_gene: TRBV11-2
j_gene: TRBJ2-4
d_gene: NA
abundance: NA

CDR3nt: TGTGCCAGCAGTCCCGACAGCTACAATGAGCAGTTCTTC
CDR3aa: CASSPDSYNEQFF
len: 13
v_gene: TRBV5-4
j_gene: TRBJ2-1
d_gene: NA
abundance: NA

CDR3nt: TGTGCCAGCAGTTACGTGGGGCCCCTTATGGAGGGCTACACCTTC
CDR3aa: CASSYVGPLMEGYTF
len: 15
v_gene: TRBV6-5
j_gene: TRBJ1-2
d_gene: NA
abundance: NA